The source of this T cell receptor (beta chain) is a study of T cell repertoires in cytomegalovirus infection. Whole-study context: It was the public TCR beta signatures that indicated both CMV infection and matching HLA type. General study points: Cumulative frequency (of public TCR beta family members) identified carriers of CMV plus the relevant HLA. Dominating the ex vivo response were TCR beta clonotypes that were CMV-specific and HLA-C-restricted.

Each CDR3 protein gets one entry after TCRdb re-called the reads with MiXCR. The sample yields 20,000 to 25,000 distinct CDR3 sequences, around 40% seen once. V gave up 4 bases and J gave up 7 bases, with 28 bases separating them. The CDR3 covers 18 residues. CDR1 and CDR2 (germline): MNHEY, SVGAGI. Turning to this clonotype: Its antigen is not identified.

The gene calls are TRBV6-5 and TRBJ1-2; D is possibly TRBD1 (6 bases). This specimen consisted of CD8+ T cells from cultured PBMCs, obtained from culture after CMV antigen stimulation. The clonotype comes from a human donor in good health (CMV status not recorded). Some clones in this sample may be carry-over from other donors' samples. The CDR3 region has the DNA TGTGCCAGCAGTTCCTTCGACAGGTTGGGTACAAGTCGGCGTGGCTACACCTTC. Its protein is CASSSFDRLGTSRRGYTF.